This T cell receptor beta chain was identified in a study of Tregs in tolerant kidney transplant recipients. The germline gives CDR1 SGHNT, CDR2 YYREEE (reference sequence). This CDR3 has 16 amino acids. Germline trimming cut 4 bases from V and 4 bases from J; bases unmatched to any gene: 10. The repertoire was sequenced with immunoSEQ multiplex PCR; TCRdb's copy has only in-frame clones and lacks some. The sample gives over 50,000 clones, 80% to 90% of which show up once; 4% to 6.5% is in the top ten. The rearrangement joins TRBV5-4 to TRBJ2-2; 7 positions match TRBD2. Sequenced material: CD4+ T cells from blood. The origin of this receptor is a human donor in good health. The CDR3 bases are TGTGCCAGCAGCCAGAAGGCGGGAGCCAGCACCGGGGAGCTGTTTTTT. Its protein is CASSQKAGASTGELFF.